This is a list of T cell receptor beta chains from one sample in a study of T cells in Graves' hyperthyroidism and ophthalmopathy. TCRdb re-derived calls from the multiplex PCR reads in MiXCR, one entry per CDR3 protein. The table shows a few hundred thousand distinct CDR3 sequences, with roughly 50% occurring only once. Sequencing used peripheral blood or thyroid tissue (not recorded which). These receptors were taken from a woman aged 18-29 years with Graves' hyperthyroidism. Each CDR3 is given without its conserved first and last residue. Each record gives: V gene, J gene, clone size, CDR3 protein. A row's size may be missing; if present it is once, few, many or a size class.

>TRBV7-6|TRBJ2-3|.
ASSSDPGLAGESTDTQY
>TRBV19|TRBJ1-2|.
ASNMAGERDRYT
>TRBV29-1|TRBJ1-1|many
SVDPTGYTEAF
>TRBV20-1|TRBJ2-7|.
SAEGLAGYEQY
>TRBV29-1|TRBJ2-7|.
SVALRQGRNEQY
>TRBV14|TRBJ1-1|many
ASSPPSDTEAF
>TRBV5-4|TRBJ2-7|few
ASSQHSGSSYEQY
>TRBV25-1|TRBJ1-1|.
ASSYADTTEAF
>TRBV7-2|TRBJ1-2|few
ASSLEGHNYGYT
>TRBV9|TRBJ1-3|.
ASSVVGGSGNTIY
>TRBV13|TRBJ2-1|few
ASSLAQSSYNEQF
>TRBV7-3|TRBJ2-7|few
ASSPGPGGSYEQY
>TRBV10-3|TRBJ1-1|many
AISDRGAEAF
>TRBV7-8|TRBJ2-7|.
ASRGRTGGSYEQY